These 25 T cell receptor beta chains were sequenced from one sample in a study of T cells in tumors after PD-1 blockade. The assay was immunoSEQ multiplex PCR, and TCRdb's table has in-frame clones only and misses some. The table has a few thousand clones, 55% to 70% seen once. Sequencing used tumor tissue, obtained before anti-PD-1 treatment. The receptors originated from a human donor with basal cell carcinoma.

The chain links TRBV6-2 or TRBV6-3 to TRBJ2-5, with D perhaps TRBD2 (6 bases). Germline loops: CDR1 MNHEY, CDR2 SVGEGT. Trimming pared 4 bases from V and 7 bases from J, leaving 10 bases between. The CDR3 is made up of 12 amino acids. As DNA, the CDR3 is TGTGCCAGCAGTTCGGGGGTTGTGACCCAGTACTTC. Amino acid sequence: CASSSGVVTQYF.

The chain combines TRBV7-6 with TRBJ2-7, with a tentative D call TRBD1 (5 bases). The CDR3 is 13 residues long. The V and J ends lost 2 bases and 4 bases respectively, with 9 bases between them. Germline assignment: CDR1 SGHVS and CDR2 FNYEAQ. CDR3 sequence reads: CASSLPGRYEQYF. CDR3 bases: TGTGCCAGCAGCTTACCAGGGCGGTACGAGCAGTACTTC.

The genes are TRBV5-1 and TRBJ1-5, with 8 positions matching TRBD1. Per germline, CDR1 SGHRS and CDR2 YFSETQ. The CDR3 sequence is 15 residues long. Unmatched junction bases numbered 2, after V lost 1 base and J lost 2 bases. The CDR3 DNA sequence: TGCGCCAGCAGCTTGACAGGGGGGCGCAATCAGCCCCAGCATTTT. It yields the protein CASSLTGGRNQPQHF.

The chain recombines TRBV5-1 with TRBJ2-1; TRBD2 matches 8 bases. The V segment lost 7 bases and the J segment 0 bases; nucleotides outside the gene matches: 6. The CDR3 covers 15 residues. Germline values: CDR1 SGHRS, CDR2 YFSETQ. The CDR3 nucleotides are TGCGCCAGCTCCGGGGGGGATTTCTCCTACAATGAGCAGTTCTTC. It yields the protein CASSGGDFSYNEQFF. Looking up the rest from reference TRBV5-1 and TRBJ2-1 gives the full variable domain: KAGVTQTPRYLIKTRGQQVTLSCSPISGHRSVSWYQQTPGQGLQFLFEYFSETQRNKGNFPGRFSGRQFSNSRSEMNVSTLELGDSALYLCASSGGDFSYNEQFFGPGTRLTVL.

This clone was detected only a few times. The chain carries TRBV5-1 and TRBJ2-5, with 7 nucleotides matching TRBD2. CDR3 length equals 13 residues. The junction had 4 bases not matched to a gene; V was cut back by 6 bases and J by 2 bases. Germline loops: CDR1 SGHRS, CDR2 YFSETQ. DNA of the CDR3: TGCGCCAGCAAGGGAGGGACTCAAGAGACCCAGTACTTC. This gives the protein CASKGGTQETQYF.

The chain couples TRBV5-1 to TRBJ1-4; unclear D gene. Trimming removed 4 bases at V and 0 bases at J, with 4 bases between. The CDR3 has 13 amino acids. Germline CDR1 reads SGHRS; CDR2 reads YFSETQ. The CDR3 nucleotides are TGCGCCAGCAGCGCCGCAACTAATGAAAAACTGTTTTTT. As protein: CASSAATNEKLFF.

The rearrangement uses TRBV5-8 and TRBJ1-2; TRBD1 matches at 7 bases. This CDR3 is built from 13 residues. CDR1 is SGHTS, CDR2 YDEGEE, per germline. The ends lost 5 bases at V and 2 bases at J; junction bases unmatched: 3. The CDR3 DNA reads as TGTGCCAGCAGGAAGGGACAGAACTATGGCTACACCTTC. This encodes CASRKGQNYGYTF.

This clone was counted a few times. This chain joins TRBV28 and TRBJ1-1; D remains ambiguous. Trimming took 5 bases from V and 2 from J, leaving 12 bases between them. Germline assignment: CDR1 MDHEN and CDR2 SYDVKM. CDR3 length equals 14 residues. CDR3 in amino acids: CASSLFGFNTEAFF. The CDR3 nucleotides read TGTGCCAGCAGTCTATTCGGGTTTAACACTGAAGCTTTCTTT.

The CDR3 DNA follows: TGTGCCAGCAGCACGACCGGGACAGGGGTGGAAAAACTGTTTTTT. Protein product: CASSTTGTGVEKLFF. The chain joins TRBV27 to TRBJ1-4; 10 nucleotides agree with TRBD1. This CDR3 region has 15 residues. Germline V gene data show CDR1 as MNHEY and CDR2 as SMNVEV (reference sequence). V dropped 6 bases and J dropped 8; count of bases not matched to a gene: 9.

This clone has only one observation. J is TRBJ1-5 and V is TRBV19; TRBD1 matches at 9 bases. V shed 2 bases and J 2 bases; nucleotides not matched to a gene: 4. CDR3 length equals 16 residues. From germline, CDR1 is LNHDA and CDR2 SQIVND (reference sequence). CDR3 nucleotides: TGTGCCAGTAGTATAAAAACAGGGGGCCGCAATCAGCCCCAGCATTTT. As protein: CASSIKTGGRNQPQHF.

CDR3 region: CASSASAEAYEQYF. The CDR3 nucleotides read TGTGCCAGCAGCGCTTCCGCGGAGGCCTACGAGCAGTACTTC. V usage is TRBV9 and J usage is TRBJ2-7; possible D gene TRBD2, 5 bases. The CDR3 consists of 14 residues. Per the germline V gene, CDR1 is SGDLS and CDR2 is YYNGEE. V shed 3 bases and J shed 2 bases, with 12 bases lying between them.

This rearrangement joins TRBV7-8 to TRBJ1-2, with D possibly being TRBD1 (5 bases). Per germline, CDR1 SGHVS and CDR2 FQNEAQ. The CDR3 sequence is 14 residues long. Deletions cut 5 bases from V and 5 bases from J, with 15 bases between. Written as DNA, the CDR3 is TGTGCCAGCAGCCAACCGGCTCAGGGATATGGCTACACCTTC. Protein: CASSQPAQGYGYTF.

The J gene is TRBJ1-1, the V gene TRBV10-3; TRBD1 might be the D (5 bases). CDR3 length equals 16 residues. Germline V CDR1 and CDR2: ENHRY, SYGVKD. V was trimmed by 0 bases and J by 2 bases, leaving 13 bases between them. The CDR3 region has the DNA TGTGCCATCAGTGAGTCGGTAAGAGGGACTAACACTGAAGCTTTCTTT. Translated, it gives CAISESVRGTNTEAFF.

V gene TRBV2 combines with J gene TRBJ2-7; a weak D match, TRBD1 (5 bases). The CDR3 runs to 14 residues. Germline V gene sequence: CDR1 SNHLY, CDR2 FYNNEI. V gave up 5 bases and J gave up 0 bases, with 11 bases separating them. The CDR3: CASSPQGPSYEQYF. The CDR3 DNA is TGTGCCAGCAGTCCCCAGGGCCCCTCCTACGAGCAGTACTTC. The full variable domain, rest sourced from reference TRBV2 and TRBJ2-7, is EPEVTQTPSHQVTQMGQEVILRCVPISNHLYFYWYRQILGQKVEFLVSFYNNEISEKSEIFDDQFSVERPDGSNFTLKIRSTKLEDSAMYFCASSPQGPSYEQYFGPGTRLTVT.

The gene calls are TRBV11-2 and TRBJ2-3; D tentatively fits TRBD1 or TRBD2 (5 bases each). The germline V gene encodes CDR1 SGHAT and CDR2 FQNNGV. CDR3 length: 16 amino acids. Trimming took off 5 bases at V and 0 bases at J, with 15 bases between the two ends. Here the CDR3 DNA reads TGTGCCAGCAGCCTCGGGACGCTTGCTAGCACAGATACGCAGTATTTT. Encoded protein: CASSLGTLASTDTQYF.

The rearrangement uses TRBV6-5 and TRBJ1-5, with TRBD1 identical over 7 bases. This CDR3 is built from 15 residues. The V gene's germline CDR1 is MNHEY and CDR2 SVGAGI. The J segment lost 0 bases and the V segment lost 6 bases, leaving 5 bases of the junction unmatched. DNA for the CDR3: TGTGCCAGCAGCACAGGGGTACCTAGCAATCAGCCCCAGCATTTT. Amino acids: CASSTGVPSNQPQHF.

The chain is built from TRBV5-6 and TRBJ2-1, with D possibly TRBD1 on 5 matching bases. Trimming left V 0 bases short and J 6 bases short, with 13 bases between. Germline CDR1 reads SGHDT; CDR2 reads YYEEEE. There are 15 residues in the CDR3. CDR3 loop: CASSLGLNRPNEQFF. The DNA for the CDR3 is TGTGCCAGCAGCTTGGGCCTGAACAGGCCCAATGAGCAGTTCTTC.

The table lists this clone with a count of one. The J gene is TRBJ1-1, the V gene TRBV10-3; D possibly corresponds to TRBD1 (6 bases). There are 12 residues in the CDR3. V shed 9 bases and J shed 3 bases, with 11 bases lying between them. Germline CDR1 reads ENHRY; CDR2 reads SYGVKD. The CDR3 here is CAIGGRDTEAFF. For the CDR3, the DNA is TGTGCCATAGGGGGGAGGGACACTGAAGCTTTCTTT.

This chain connects TRBV28 to TRBJ1-3; TRBD1 is a possible D gene (6 bases). Germline V gene lookup returns CDR1 MDHEN and CDR2 SYDVKM. V was clipped by 2 bases and J by 0 bases, with 11 bases between them. This CDR3 is 16 amino acids long. The CDR3 region has the DNA TGTGCCAGCAGTTTACAGGGGTCAGGCTCTGGAAACACCATATATTTT. It yields the protein CASSLQGSGSGNTIYF.

J is TRBJ1-2 and V is TRBV15; possible D gene TRBD1, 6 bases. In germline, CDR1 is LNHNV, CDR2 YYDKDF (reference sequence). The CDR3 length is 17 residues. The V and J ends lost 0 bases and 1 base respectively, with 15 bases between them. The CDR3 reads CATSRDLGQSSNYGYTF. The CDR3 bases are TGTGCCACCAGCAGAGATCTAGGACAGAGCAGTAACTATGGCTACACCTTC.

The chain uses TRBV19 and TRBJ1-5; D not resolved. Deletions cut 7 bases from V and 4 bases from J, with 17 bases between. The germline V gene has CDR1 LNHDA and CDR2 SQIVND (reference sequence). This CDR3 is built from 15 residues. This CDR3 reads CASKSLGIQNQPQHF. The CDR3 DNA is TGTGCCAGTAAGTCCTTAGGGATCCAAAATCAGCCCCAGCATTTT.

This clone appeared once. Other nucleotide sequences from this sample produce the same CDR3. The V gene is TRBV6-6, the J gene TRBJ1-2; D unclear. CDR3 length: 13 residues. Germline V gene lookup returns CDR1 MNHNY and CDR2 SVGAGI (reference sequence). Trimming removed 3 bases from V and 2 bases from J, with 7 bases in between. The DNA for the CDR3 is TGTGCCAGCAGTTATGACCCAAACTATGGCTACACCTTC. Its translation is CASSYDPNYGYTF.

This chain uses TRBV11-2 with TRBJ1-2; possibly TRBD1 for D (6 bases). Germline V gene lookup returns CDR1 SGHAT and CDR2 FQNNGV. Deletions cut 0 bases from V and 7 bases from J, with 12 bases between. The CDR3 is made up of 14 amino acids. CDR3 sequence: CASSLEFTGSGYTF. CDR3 DNA sequence: TGTGCCAGCAGCTTAGAATTTACAGGGAGTGGCTACACCTTC.

This clone was counted a few times. The V and J genes are TRBV11-3 and TRBJ2-1, with a possible D match to TRBD2 (8 bases). Trimming left V 5 bases short and J 3 bases short, with 29 bases between. The germline V gene has CDR1 SGHNT and CDR2 YENEEA. This CDR3 contains 20 residues. CDR3 region: CASSTKREFSNRGFYNEQFF. As DNA, the CDR3 is TGTGCCAGCAGCACCAAGCGGGAGTTCTCTAACAGGGGCTTCTACAATGAGCAGTTCTTC.

The rearrangement uses TRBV9 and TRBJ2-7, with 11 bases matching TRBD2. Trimming cost V 4 bases and J 3 bases; bases outside gene matches: 9. This CDR3 spans 16 amino acids. Germline V lookup: CDR1 SGDLS, CDR2 YYNGEE. CDR3 loop: CASSPGVGTSGYEQYF. In DNA form, the CDR3 reads TGTGCCAGCAGCCCAGGGGTGGGGACTAGCGGCTACGAGCAGTACTTC.